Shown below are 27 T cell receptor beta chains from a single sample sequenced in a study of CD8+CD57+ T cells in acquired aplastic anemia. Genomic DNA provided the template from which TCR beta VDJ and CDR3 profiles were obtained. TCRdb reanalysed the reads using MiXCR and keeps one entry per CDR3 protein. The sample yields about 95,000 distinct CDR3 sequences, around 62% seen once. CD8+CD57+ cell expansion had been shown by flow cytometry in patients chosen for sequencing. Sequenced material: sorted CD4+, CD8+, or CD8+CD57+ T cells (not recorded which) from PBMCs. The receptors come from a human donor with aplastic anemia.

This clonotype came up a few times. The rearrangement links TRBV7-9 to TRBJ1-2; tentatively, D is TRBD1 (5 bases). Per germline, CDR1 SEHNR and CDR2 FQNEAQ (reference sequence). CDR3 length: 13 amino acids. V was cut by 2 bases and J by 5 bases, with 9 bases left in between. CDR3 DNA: TGTGCCAGCAGCTTAAGGGGTTTTTATGGCTACACCTTC. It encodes CASSLRGFYGYTF.

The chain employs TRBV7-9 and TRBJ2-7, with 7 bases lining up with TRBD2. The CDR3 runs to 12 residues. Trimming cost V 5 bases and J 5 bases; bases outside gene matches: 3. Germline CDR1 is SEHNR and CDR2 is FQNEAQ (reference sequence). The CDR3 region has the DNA TGTGCCAGCAGCCGGGAGGCGGACGAGCAGTACTTC. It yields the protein CASSREADEQYF.

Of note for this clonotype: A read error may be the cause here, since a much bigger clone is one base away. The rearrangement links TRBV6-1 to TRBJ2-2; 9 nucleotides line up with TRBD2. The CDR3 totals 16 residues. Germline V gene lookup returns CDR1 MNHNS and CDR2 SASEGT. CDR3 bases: TGTGCCAGCAGTGAACTAGCGGGATCGCACACCGGGGAGCTGTCTTTT. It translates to CASSELAGSHTGELSF.

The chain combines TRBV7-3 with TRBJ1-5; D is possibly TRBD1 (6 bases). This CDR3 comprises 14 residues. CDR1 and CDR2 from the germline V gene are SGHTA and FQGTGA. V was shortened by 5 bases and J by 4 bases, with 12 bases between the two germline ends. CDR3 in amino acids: CASSARTVNQPQHF. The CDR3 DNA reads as TGTGCCAGCAGCGCAAGGACAGTTAATCAGCCCCAGCATTTT. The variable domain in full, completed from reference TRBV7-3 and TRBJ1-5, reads GAGVSQTPSNKVTEKGKYVELRCDPISGHTALYWYRQSLGQGPEFLIYFQGTGAADDSGLPNDRFFAVRPEGSVSTLKIQRTERGDSAVYLCASSARTVNQPQHFGDGTRLSIL.

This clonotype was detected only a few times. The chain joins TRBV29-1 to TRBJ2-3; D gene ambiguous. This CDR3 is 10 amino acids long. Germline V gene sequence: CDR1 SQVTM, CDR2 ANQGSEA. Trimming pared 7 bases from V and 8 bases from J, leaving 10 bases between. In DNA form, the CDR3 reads TGCAGCGGGTTTTACGTTACGCAGTATTTT. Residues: CSGFYVTQYF.

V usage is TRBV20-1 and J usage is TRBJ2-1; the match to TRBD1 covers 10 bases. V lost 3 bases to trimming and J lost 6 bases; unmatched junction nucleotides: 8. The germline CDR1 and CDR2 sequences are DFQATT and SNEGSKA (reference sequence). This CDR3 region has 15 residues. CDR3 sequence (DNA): TGCAGTGCTAGCCGAACGGGACAGGGGTCCAATGAGCAGTTCTTC. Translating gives CSASRTGQGSNEQFF.

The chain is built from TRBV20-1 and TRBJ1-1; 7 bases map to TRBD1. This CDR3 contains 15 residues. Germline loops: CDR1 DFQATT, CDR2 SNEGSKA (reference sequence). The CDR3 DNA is TGCAGCGGCCAGGGGGACATCAGCCCCCACATTGAAGCTTTCTTT. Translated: CSGQGDISPHIEAFF.

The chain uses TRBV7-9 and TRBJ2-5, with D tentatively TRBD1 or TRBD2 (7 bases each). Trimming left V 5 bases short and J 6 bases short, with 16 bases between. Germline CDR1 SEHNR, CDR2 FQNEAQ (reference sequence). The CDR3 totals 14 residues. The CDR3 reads CASSQTSRGKTQYF. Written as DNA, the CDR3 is TGTGCCAGCAGCCAGACTAGCAGGGGGAAGACCCAGTACTTC.

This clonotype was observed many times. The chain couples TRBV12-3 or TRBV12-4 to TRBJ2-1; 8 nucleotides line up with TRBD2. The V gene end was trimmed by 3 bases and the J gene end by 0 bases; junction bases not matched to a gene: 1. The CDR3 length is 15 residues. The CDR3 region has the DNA TGTGCCAGCAGTTTCAGCGGGAGCTCCTACAATGAGCAGTTCTTC. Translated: CASSFSGSSYNEQFF.

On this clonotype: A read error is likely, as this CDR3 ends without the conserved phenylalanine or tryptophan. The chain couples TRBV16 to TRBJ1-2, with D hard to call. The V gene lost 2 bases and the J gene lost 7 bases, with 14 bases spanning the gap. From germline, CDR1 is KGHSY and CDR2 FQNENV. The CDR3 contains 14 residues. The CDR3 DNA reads TGTGCCAGCAGCCAAGGTCCAGTGGGGAGTGGCTACACCTAC. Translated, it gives CASSQGPVGSGYTY.

The CDR3 sequence: CATSGDIGADTQYF. CDR3 DNA: TGTGCCACCAGTGGGGACATCGGCGCAGATACGCAGTATTTT. This sequence joins TRBV24-1 and TRBJ2-3, with D possibly matching TRBD1 (6 bases). Germline CDR1 and CDR2: KGHDR and SFDVKD. The CDR3 consists of 14 residues. V dropped 5 bases and J dropped 4 bases, with 12 bases sitting between them.

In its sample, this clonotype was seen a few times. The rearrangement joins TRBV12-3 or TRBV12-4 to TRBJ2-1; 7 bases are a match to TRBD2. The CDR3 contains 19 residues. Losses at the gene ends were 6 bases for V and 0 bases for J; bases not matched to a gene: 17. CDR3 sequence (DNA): TGTGCCAGCAGAAACAGACTAGCCTCCCGAATCAGCTCCTACAATGAGCAGTTCTTC. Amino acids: CASRNRLASRISSYNEQFF.

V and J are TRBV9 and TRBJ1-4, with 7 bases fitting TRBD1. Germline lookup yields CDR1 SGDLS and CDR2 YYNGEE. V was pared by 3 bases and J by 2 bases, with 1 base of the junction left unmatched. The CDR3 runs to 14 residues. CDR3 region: CASSAGQTNEKLFF. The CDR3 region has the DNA TGTGCCAGCAGCGCGGGACAGACTAATGAAAAACTGTTTTTT.

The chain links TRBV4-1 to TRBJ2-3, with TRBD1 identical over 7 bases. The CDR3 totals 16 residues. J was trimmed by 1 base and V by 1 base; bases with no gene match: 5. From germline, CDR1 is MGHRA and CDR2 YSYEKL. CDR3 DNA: TGCGCCAGCAGCCAAGCACAGGGGTGGGGCACAGATACGCAGTATTTT. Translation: CASSQAQGWGTDTQYF.

The CDR3 DNA follows: TGTGCCGCTCGGGGGCGGGGAGCGAACACTGAAGCTTTCTTT. Protein product: CAARGRGANTEAFF. V is TRBV25-1 and J is TRBJ1-1; D might be TRBD1 (6 bases). Germline CDR1 and CDR2: MGHDK and SYGVNS. The V end was cut by 11 bases, the J end by 1 base, with 17 bases between. The CDR3 length is 14 residues. Variable domain in full (rest from reference TRBV25-1 and TRBJ1-1): EADIYQTPRYLVIGTGKKITLECSQTMGHDKMYWYQQDPGMELHLIHYSYGVNSTEKGDLSSESTVSRIRTEHFPLTLESARPSHTSQYLCAARGRGANTEAFFGQGTRLTVV.

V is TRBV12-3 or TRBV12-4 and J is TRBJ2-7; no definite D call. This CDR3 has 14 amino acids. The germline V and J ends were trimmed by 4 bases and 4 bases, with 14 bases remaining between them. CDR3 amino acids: CASSSNRPPYEQYF. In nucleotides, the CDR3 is TGTGCCAGCAGTTCTAACCGGCCGCCGTACGAGCAGTACTTC.

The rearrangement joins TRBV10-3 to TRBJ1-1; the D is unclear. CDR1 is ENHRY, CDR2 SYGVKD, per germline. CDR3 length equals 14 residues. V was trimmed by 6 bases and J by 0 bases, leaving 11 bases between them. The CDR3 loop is CAIREDGMNTEAFF. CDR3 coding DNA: TGTGCCATCAGGGAGGACGGTATGAACACTGAAGCTTTCTTT.

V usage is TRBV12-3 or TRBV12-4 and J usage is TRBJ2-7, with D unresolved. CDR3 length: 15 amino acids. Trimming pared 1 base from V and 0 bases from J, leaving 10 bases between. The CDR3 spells CASSLVGRTSYEQYF. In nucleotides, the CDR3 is TGTGCCAGCAGTTTAGTTGGCAGAACCTCCTACGAGCAGTACTTC.

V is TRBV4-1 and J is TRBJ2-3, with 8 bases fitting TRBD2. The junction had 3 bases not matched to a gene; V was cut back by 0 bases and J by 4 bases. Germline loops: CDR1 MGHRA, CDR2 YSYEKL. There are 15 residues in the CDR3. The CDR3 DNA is TGCGCCAGCAGCCAAGACGCGGGGGGCCCAGATACGCAGTATTTT. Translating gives CASSQDAGGPDTQYF.

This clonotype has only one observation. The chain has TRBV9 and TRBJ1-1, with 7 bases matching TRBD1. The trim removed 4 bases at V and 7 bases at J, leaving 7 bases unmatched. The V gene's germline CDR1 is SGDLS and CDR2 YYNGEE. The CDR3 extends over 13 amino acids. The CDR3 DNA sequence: TGTGCCAGCAGCTTCACAGGGGATAGTGAAGCTTTCTTT. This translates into CASSFTGDSEAFF. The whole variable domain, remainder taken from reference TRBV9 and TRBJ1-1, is DSGVTQTPKHLITATGQRVTLRCSPRSGDLSVYWYQQSLDQGLQFLIQYYNGEERAKGNILERFSAQQFPDLHSELNLSSLELGDSALYFCASSFTGDSEAFFGQGTRLTVV.

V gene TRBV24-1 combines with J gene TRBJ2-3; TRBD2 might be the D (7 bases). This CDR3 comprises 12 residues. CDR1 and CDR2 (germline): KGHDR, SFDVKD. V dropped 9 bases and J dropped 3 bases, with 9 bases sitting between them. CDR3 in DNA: TGTGCCACCGGGGGGGCGACAGATACGCAGTATTTT. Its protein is CATGGATDTQYF.

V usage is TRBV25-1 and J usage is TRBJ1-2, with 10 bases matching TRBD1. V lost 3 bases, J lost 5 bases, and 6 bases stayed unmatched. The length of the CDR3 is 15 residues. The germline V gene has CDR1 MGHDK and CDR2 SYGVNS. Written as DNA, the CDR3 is TGTGCCAGCAGTGATTCCGGGACAGGGGTTTATGGCTACACCTTC. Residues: CASSDSGTGVYGYTF.

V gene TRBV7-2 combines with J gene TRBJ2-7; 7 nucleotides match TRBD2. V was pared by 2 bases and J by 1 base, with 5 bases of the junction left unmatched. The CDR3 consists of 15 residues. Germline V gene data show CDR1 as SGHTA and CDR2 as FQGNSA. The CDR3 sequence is CASSLFLAGSYEQYF. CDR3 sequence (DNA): TGTGCCAGCAGCTTATTCTTAGCGGGTTCCTACGAGCAGTACTTC.

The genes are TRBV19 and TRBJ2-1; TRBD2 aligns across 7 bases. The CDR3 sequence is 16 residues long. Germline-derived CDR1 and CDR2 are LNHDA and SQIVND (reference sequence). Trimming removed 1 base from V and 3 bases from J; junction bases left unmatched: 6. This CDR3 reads CASSIGASGHYNEQFF. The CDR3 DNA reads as TGTGCCAGTAGTATAGGGGCTAGCGGACACTACAATGAGCAGTTCTTC.

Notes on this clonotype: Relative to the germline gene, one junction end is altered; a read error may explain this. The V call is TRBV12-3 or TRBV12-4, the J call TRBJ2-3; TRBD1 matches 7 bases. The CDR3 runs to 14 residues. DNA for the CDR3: TGTACCAGCAGTAACAGGGGCCAGCCAGATACGCAGTATTTT. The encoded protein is CTSSNRGQPDTQYF.

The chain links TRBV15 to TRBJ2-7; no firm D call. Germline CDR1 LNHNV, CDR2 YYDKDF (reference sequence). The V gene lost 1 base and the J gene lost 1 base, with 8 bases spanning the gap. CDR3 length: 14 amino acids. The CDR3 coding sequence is TGTGCCACCAGCAGAGCCCTGATATCCTACGAGCAGTACTTC. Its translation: CATSRALISYEQYF.

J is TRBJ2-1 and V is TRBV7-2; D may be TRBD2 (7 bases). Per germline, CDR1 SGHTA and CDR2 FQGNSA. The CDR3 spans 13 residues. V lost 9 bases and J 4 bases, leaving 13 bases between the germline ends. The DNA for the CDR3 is TGTGCCAGTGGTAGGGGGGGATACAATGAGCAGTTCTTC. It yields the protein CASGRGGYNEQFF.